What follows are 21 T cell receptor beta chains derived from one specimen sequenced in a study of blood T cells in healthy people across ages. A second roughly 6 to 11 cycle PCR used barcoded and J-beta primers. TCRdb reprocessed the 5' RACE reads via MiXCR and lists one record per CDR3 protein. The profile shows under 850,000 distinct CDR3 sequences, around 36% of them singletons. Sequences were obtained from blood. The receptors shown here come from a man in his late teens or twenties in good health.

CDR3 bases: TGTGCCAGCAGCTTAGGTAGAGGGGGGGCCACAGATACGCAGTATTTT. Its translation: CASSLGRGGATDTQYF. The V and J genes are TRBV7-3 and TRBJ2-3; D is perhaps TRBD2 (7 bases). This CDR3 comprises 16 residues. The germline gives CDR1 SGHTA, CDR2 FQGTGA. V lost 2 bases and J lost 2, with 14 bases in between.

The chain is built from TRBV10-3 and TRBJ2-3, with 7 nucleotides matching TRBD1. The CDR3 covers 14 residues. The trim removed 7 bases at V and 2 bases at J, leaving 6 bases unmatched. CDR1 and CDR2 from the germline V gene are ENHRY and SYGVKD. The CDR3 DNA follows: TGTGCCATCACCGGACAGGCTGCCACAGATACGCAGTATTTT. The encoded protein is CAITGQAATDTQYF.

Written as DNA, the CDR3 is TGTGCCAGCACAGAAAATTCCTACAATGAGCAGTTCTTC. It translates to CASTENSYNEQFF. This chain uses TRBV14 with TRBJ2-1; D gene uncertain. Germline-derived CDR1 and CDR2 are SGHDN and FVKESK. CDR3 length equals 13 residues. The ends were cut back, 7 bases at V and 1 base at J, with 8 bases in the middle. Full variable domain (remainder filled in from reference TRBV14 and TRBJ2-1): EAGVTQFPSHSVIEKGQTVTLRCDPISGHDNLYWYRRVMGKEIKFLLHFVKESKQDESGMPNNRFLAERTGGTYSTLKVQPAELEDSGVYFCASTENSYNEQFFGPGTRLTVL.

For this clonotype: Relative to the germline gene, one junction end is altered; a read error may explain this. The CDR3 nucleotides read TGTGCCAACAGTTTAGTCCTCAGCAATCAGCCCCAGCATTTT. It specifies CANSLVLSNQPQHF. The genes are TRBV12-3 or TRBV12-4 and TRBJ1-5, with D unclear. This CDR3 has 14 amino acids.

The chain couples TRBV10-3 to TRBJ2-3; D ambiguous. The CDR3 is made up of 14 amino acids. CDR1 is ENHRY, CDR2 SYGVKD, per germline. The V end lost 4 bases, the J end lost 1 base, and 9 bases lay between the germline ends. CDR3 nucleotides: TGTGCCATCAGTGGAACCCAGGGCACAGATACGCAGTATTTT. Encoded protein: CAISGTQGTDTQYF.

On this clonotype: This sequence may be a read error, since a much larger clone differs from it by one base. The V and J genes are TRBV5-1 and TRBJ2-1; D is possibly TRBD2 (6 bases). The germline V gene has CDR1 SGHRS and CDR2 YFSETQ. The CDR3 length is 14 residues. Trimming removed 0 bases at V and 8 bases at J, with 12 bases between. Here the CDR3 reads CASSLDLANDEQFF. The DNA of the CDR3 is TGCGCCAGCAGCTTGGATCTAGCGAACGATGAGCAGTTCTTC.

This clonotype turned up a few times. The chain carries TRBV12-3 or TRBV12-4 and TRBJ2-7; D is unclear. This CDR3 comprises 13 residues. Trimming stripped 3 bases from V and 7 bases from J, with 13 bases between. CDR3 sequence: CASSFGPSNEQYF. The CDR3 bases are TGTGCCAGCAGTTTCGGCCCCTCCAATGAGCAGTACTTC.

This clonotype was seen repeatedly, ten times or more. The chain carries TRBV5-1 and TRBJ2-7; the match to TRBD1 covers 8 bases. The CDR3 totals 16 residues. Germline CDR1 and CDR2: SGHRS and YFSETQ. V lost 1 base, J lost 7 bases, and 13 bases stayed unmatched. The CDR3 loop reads CASSLFSGQGVKEQYF. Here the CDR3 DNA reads TGCGCCAGCAGCTTGTTCAGCGGACAGGGTGTAAAGGAGCAGTACTTC.

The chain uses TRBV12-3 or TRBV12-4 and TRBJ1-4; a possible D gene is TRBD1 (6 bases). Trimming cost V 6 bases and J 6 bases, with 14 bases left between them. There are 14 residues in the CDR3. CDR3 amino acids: CASSGTGTYEKLFF. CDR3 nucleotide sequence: TGTGCCAGCAGCGGTACAGGGACCTATGAAAAACTGTTTTTT.

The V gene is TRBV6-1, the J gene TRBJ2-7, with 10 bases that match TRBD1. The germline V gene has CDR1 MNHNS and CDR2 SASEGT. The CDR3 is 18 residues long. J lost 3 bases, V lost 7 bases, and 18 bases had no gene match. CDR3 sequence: CASTYIRRDRGLGYEQYF. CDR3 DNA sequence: TGTGCCAGCACGTATATACGCCGGGACAGGGGACTGGGCTACGAGCAGTACTTC.

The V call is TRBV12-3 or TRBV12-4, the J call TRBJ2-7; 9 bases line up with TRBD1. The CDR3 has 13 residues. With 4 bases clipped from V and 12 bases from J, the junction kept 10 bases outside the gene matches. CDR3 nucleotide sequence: TGTGCCAGCAGTTCCGAGACAGGGGGAAGCTTGTACTTC. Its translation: CASSSETGGSLYF.

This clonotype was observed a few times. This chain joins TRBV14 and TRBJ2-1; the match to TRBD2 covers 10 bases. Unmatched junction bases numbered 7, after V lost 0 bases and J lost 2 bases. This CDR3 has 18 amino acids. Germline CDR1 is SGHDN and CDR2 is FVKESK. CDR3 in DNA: TGTGCCAGCAGCCAAGAGGAAGCGGGGGGGCCCCCCTACAATGAGCAGTTCTTC. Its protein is CASSQEEAGGPPYNEQFF.

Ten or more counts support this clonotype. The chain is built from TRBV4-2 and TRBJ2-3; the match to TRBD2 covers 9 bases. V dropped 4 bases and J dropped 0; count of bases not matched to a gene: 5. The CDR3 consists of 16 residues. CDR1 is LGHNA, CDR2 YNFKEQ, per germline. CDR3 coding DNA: TGTGCCAGCAGCCCCTTAGCGGGGGCTAGCACAGATACGCAGTATTTT. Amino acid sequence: CASSPLAGASTDTQYF.

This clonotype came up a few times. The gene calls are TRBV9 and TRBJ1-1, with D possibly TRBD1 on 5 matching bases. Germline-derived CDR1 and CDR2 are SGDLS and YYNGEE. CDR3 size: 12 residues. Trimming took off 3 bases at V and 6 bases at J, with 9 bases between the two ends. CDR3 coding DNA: TGTGCCAGCAGCGCGGGGGGGTCTGAAGCTTTCTTT. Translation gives CASSAGGSEAFF.

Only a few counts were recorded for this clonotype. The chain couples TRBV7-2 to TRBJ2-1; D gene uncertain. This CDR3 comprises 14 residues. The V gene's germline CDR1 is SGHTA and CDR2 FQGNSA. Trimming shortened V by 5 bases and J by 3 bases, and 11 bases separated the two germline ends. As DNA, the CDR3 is TGTGCCAGCAGCCCCTCTATAAACTACAATGAGCAGTTCTTC. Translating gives CASSPSINYNEQFF.

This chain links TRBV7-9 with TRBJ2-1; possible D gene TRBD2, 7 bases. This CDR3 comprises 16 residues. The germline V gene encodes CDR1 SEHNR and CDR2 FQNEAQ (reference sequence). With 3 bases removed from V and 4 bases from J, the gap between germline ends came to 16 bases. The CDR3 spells CASSLNAGASYNEQFF. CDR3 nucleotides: TGTGCCAGCAGCTTGAATGCGGGGGCTTCTTACAATGAGCAGTTCTTC. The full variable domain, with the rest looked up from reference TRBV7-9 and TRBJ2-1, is DTGVSQNPRHKITKRGQNVTFRCDPISEHNRLYWYRQTLGQGPEFLTYFQNEAQLEKSRLLSDRFSAERPKGSFSTLEIQRTEQGDSAMYLCASSLNAGASYNEQFFGPGTRLTVL.

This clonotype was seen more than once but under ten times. The DNA for the CDR3 is TGTGCCAGCAGTCCCTCTTTTAGTCAGCCCCAGCATTTT. This gives the protein CASSPSFSQPQHF. The V gene is TRBV12-3 or TRBV12-4, the J gene TRBJ1-5; no firm D call. Trimming removed 5 bases at V and 6 bases at J, with 11 bases between. This CDR3 is 13 amino acids long.

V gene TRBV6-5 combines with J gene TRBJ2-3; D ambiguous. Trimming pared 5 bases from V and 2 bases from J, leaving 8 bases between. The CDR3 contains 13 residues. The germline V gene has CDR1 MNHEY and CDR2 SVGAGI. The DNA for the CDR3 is TGTGCCAGCAGTGTGCGGAACACAGATACGCAGTATTTT. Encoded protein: CASSVRNTDTQYF.

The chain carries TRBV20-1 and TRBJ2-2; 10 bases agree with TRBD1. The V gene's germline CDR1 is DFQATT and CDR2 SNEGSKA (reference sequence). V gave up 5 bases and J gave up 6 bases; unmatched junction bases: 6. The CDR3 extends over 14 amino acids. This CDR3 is CSAAGTGDSGELFF. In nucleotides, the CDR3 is TGCAGTGCTGCCGGGACAGGGGATTCCGGGGAGCTGTTTTTT.

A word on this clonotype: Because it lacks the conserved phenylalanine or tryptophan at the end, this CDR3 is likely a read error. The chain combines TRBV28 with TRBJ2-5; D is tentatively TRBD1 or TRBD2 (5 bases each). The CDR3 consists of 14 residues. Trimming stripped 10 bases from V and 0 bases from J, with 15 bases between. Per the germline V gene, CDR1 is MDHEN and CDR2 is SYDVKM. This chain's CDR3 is CATSPGAYQETQYC. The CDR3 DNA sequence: TGTGCCACCTCTCCCGGGGCATACCAAGAGACCCAGTACTGC.

This chain's CDR3 is CSVPTVSEDTQYF. The CDR3 DNA follows: TGCAGCGTCCCCACCGTTTCGGAGGATACGCAGTATTTT. The rearrangement uses TRBV29-1 and TRBJ2-3; no reliable D call. This CDR3 contains 13 residues. Trimming cost V 6 bases and J 6 bases, with 16 bases left between them. Germline V lookup: CDR1 SQVTM, CDR2 ANQGSEA.